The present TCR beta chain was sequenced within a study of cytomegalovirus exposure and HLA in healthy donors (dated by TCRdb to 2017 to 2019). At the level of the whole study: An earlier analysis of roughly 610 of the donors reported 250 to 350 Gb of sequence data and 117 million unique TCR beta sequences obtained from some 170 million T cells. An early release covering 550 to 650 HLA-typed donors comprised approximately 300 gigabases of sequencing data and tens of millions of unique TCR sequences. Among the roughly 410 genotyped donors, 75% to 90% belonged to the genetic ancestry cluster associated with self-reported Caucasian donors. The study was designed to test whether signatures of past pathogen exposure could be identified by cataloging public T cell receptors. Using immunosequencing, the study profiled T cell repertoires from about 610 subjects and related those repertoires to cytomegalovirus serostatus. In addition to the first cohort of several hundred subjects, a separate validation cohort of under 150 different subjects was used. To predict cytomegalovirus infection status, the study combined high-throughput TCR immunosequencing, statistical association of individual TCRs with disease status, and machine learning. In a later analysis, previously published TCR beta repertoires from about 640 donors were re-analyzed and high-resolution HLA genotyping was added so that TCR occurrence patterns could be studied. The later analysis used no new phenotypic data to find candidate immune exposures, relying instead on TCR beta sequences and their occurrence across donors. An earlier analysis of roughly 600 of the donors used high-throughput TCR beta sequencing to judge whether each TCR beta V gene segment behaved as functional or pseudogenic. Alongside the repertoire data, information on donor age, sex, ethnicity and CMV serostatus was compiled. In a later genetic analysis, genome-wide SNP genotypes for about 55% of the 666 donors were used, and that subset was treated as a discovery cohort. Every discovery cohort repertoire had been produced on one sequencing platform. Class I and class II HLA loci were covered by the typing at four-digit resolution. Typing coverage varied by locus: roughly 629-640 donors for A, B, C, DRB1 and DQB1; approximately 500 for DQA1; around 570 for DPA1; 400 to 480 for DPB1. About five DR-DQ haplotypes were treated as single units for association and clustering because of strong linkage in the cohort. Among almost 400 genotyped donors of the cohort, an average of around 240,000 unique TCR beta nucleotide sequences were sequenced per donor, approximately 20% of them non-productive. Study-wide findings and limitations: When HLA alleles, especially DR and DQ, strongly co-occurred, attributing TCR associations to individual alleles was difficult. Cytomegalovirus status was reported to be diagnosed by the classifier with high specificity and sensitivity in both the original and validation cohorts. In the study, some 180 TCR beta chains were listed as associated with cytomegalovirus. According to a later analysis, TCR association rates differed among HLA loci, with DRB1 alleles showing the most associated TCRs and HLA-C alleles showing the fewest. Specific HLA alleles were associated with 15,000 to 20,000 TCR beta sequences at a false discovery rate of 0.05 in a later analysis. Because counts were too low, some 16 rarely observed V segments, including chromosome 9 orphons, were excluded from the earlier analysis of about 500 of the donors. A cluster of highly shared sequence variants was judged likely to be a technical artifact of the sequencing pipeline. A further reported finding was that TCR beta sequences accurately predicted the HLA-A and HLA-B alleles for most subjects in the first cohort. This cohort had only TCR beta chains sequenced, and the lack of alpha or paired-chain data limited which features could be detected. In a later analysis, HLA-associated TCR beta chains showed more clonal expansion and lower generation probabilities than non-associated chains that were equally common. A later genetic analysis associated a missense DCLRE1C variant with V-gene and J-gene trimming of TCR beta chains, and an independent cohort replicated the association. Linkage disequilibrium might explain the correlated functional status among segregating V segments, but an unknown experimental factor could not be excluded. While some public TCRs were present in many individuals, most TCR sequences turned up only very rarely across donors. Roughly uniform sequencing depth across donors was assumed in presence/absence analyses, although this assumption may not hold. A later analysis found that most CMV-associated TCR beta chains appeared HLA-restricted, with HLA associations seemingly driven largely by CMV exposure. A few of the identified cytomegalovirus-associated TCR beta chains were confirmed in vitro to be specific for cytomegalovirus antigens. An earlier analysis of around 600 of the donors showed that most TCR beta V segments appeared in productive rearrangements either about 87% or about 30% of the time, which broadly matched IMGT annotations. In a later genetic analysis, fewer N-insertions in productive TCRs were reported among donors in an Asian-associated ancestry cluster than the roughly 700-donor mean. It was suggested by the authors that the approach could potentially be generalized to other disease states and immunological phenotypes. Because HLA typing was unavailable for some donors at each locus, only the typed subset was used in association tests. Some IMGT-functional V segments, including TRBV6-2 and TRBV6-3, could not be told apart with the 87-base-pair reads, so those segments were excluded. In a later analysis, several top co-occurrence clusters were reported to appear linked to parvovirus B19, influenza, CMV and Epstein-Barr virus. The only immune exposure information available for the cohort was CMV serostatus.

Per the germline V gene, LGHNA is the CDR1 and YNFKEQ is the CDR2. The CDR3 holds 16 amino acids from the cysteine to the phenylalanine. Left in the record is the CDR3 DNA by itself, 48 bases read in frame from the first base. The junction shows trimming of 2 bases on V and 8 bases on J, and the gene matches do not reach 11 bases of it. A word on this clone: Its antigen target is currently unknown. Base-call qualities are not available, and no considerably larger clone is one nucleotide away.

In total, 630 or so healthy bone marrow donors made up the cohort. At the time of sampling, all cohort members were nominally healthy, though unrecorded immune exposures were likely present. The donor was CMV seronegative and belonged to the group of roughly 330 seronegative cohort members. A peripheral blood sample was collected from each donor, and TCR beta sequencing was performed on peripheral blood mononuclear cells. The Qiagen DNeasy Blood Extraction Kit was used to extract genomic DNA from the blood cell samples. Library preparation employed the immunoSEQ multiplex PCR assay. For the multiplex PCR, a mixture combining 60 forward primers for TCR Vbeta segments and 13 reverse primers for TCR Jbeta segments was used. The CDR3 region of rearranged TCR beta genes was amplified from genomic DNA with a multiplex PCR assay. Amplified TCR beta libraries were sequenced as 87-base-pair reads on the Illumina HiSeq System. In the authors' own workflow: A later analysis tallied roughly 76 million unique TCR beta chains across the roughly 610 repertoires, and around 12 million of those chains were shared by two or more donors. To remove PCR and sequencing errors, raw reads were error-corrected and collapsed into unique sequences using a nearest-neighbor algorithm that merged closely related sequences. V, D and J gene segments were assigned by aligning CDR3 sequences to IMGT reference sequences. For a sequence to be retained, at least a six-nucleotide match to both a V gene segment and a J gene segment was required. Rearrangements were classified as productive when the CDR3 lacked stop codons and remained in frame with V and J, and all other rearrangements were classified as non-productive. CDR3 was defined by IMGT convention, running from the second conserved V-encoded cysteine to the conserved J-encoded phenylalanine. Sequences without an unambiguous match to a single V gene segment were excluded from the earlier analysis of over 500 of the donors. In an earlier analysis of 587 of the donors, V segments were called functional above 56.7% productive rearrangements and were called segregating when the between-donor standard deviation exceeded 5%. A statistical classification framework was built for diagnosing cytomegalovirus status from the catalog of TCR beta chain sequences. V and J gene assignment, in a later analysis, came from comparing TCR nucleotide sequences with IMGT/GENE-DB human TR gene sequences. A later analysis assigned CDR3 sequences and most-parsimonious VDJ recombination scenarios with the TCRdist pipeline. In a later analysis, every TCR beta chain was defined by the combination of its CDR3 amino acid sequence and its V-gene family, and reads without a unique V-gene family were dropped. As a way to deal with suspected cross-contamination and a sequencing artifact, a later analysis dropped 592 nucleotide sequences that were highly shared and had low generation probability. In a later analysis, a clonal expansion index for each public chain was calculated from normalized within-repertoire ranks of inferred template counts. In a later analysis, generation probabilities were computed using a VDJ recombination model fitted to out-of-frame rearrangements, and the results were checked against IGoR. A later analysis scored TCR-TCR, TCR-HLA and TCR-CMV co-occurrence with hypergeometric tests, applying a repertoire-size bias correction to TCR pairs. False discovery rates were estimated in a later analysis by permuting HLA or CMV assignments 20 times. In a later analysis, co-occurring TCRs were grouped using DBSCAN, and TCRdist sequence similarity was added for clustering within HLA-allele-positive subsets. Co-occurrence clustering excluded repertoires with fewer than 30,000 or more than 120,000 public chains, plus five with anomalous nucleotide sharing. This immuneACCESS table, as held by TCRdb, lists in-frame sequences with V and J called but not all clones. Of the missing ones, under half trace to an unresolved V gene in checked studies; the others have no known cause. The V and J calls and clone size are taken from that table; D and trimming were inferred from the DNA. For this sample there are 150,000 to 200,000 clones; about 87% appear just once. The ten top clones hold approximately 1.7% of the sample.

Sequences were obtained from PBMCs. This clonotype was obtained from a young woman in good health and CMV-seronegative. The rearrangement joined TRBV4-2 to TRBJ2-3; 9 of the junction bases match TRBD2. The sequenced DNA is TGTGCCAGCAGCCAAACACTAGCGGGCCGAGCTAGTACGCAGTATTTT. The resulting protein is CASSQTLAGRASTQYF.